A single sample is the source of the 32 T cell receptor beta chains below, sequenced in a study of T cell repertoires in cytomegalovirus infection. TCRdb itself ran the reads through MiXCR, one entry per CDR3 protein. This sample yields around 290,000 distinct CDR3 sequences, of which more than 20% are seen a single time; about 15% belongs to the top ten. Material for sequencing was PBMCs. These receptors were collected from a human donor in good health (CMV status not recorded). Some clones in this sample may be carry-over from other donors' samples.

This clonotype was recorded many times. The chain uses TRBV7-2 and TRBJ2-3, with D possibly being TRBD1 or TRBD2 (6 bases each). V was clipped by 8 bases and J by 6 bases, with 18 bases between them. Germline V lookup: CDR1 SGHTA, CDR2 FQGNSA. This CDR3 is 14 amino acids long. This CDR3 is CASGRGLGGDTQYF. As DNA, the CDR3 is TGTGCCAGCGGACGGGGGCTCGGAGGTGATACGCAGTATTTT. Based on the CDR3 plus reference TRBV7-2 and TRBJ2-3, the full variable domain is GAGVSQSPSNKVTEKGKDVELRCDPISGHTALYWYRQSLGQGLEFLIYFQGNSAPDKSGLPSDRFSAERTGGSVSTLTIQRTQQEDSAVYLCASGRGLGGDTQYFGPGTRLTVL.

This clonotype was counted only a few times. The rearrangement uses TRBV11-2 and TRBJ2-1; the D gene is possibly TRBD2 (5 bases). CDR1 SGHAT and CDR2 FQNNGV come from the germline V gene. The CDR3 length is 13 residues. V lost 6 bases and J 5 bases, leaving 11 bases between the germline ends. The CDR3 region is CASRFGVDNEQFF. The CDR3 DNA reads TGTGCCAGCAGATTCGGGGTGGACAATGAGCAGTTCTTC.

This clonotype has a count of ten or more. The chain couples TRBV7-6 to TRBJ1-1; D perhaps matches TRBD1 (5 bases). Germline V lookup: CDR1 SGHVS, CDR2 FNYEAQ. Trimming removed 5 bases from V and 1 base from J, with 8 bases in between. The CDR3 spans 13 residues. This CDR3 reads CASSRTQNTEAFF. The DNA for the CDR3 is TGTGCCAGCAGCAGGACACAGAACACTGAAGCTTTCTTT.

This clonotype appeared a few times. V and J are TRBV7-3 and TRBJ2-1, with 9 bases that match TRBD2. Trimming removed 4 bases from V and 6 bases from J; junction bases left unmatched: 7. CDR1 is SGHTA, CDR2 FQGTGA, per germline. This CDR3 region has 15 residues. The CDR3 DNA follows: TGTGCCAGCAGCTCAGGACTAGCGTACGGCAATGAGCAGTTCTTC. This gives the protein CASSSGLAYGNEQFF.

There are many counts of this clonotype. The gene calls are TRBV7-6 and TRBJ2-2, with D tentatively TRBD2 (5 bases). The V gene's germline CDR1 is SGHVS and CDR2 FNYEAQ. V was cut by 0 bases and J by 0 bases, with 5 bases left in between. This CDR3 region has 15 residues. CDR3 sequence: CASSLAGANTGELFF. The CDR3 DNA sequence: TGTGCCAGCAGCTTAGCCGGGGCGAACACCGGGGAGCTGTTTTTT. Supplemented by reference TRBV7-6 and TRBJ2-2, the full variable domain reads GAGVSQSPRYKVTKRGQDVALRCDPISGHVSLYWYRQALGQGPEFLTYFNYEAQQDKSGLPNDRFSAERPEGSISTLTIQRTEQRDSAMYRCASSLAGANTGELFFGEGSRLTVL.

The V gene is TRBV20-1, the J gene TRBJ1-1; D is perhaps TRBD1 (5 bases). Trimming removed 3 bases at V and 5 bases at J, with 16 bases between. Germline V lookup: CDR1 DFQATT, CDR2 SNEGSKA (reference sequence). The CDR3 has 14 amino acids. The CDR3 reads CSASPTGGRTEAFF. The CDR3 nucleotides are TGCAGTGCTAGCCCTACCGGGGGGAGAACTGAAGCTTTCTTT.

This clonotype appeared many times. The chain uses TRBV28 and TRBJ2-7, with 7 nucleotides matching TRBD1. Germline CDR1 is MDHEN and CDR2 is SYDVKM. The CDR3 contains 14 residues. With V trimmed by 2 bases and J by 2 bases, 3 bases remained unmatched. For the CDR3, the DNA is TGTGCCAGCAGTTTAATAGGGGGCACCTACGAGCAGTACTTC. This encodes CASSLIGGTYEQYF. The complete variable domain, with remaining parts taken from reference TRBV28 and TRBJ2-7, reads DVKVTQSSRYLVKRTGEKVFLECVQDMDHENMFWYRQDPGLGLRLIYFSYDVKMKEKGDIPEGYSVSREKKERFSLILESASTNQTSMYLCASSLIGGTYEQYFGPGTRLTVT.

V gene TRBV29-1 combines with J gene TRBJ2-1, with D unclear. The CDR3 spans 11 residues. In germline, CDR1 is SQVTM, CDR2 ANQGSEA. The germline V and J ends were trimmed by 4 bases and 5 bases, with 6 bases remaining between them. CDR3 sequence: CSVGRNNEQFF. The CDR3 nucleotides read TGCAGCGTTGGCAGGAACAATGAGCAGTTCTTC.

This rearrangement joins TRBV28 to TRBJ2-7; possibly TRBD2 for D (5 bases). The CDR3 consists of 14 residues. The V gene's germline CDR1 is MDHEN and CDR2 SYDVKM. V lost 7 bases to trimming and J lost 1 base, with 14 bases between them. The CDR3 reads CASTGGGQSYEQYF. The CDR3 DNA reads TGTGCCAGCACTGGCGGCGGGCAGTCCTACGAGCAGTACTTC.

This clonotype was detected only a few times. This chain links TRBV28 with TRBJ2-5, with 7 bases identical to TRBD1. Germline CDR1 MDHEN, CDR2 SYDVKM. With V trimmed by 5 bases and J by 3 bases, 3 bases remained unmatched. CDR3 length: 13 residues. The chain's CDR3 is CASSDRVKETQYF. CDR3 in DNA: TGTGCCAGCAGTGACAGGGTTAAAGAGACCCAGTACTTC.

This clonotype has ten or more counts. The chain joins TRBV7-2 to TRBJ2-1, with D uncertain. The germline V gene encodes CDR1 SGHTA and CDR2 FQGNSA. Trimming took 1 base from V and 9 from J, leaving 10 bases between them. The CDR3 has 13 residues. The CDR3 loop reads CASSLVSSSEQFF. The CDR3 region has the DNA TGTGCCAGCAGCTTAGTAAGCAGCAGTGAGCAGTTCTTC.

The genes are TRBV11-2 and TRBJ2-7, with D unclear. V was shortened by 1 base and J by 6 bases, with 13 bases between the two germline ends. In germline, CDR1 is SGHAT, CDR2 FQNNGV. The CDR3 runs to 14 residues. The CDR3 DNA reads TGTGCCAGCAGCTTAGGTCCTACCCGCCTCGAGCAGTACTTC. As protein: CASSLGPTRLEQYF.

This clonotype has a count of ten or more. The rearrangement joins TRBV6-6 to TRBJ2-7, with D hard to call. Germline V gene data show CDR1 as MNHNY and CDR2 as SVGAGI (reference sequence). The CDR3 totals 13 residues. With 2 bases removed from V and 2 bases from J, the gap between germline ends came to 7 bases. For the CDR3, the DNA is TGTGCCAGCAGTTACGGGCAGACCTACGAGCAGTACTTC. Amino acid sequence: CASSYGQTYEQYF.

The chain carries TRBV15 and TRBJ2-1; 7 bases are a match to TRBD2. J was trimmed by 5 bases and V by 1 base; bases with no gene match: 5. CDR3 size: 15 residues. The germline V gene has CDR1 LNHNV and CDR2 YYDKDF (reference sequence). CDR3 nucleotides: TGTGCCACCAGCAGAGGGGGGGAGGGCCACAATGAGCAGTTCTTC. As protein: CATSRGGEGHNEQFF.

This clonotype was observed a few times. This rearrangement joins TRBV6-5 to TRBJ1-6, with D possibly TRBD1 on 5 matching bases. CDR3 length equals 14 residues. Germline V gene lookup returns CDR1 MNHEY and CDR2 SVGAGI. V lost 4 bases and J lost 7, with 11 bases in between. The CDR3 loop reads CASSFRDGNSPLHF. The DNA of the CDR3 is TGTGCCAGCAGTTTCCGGGACGGCAATTCACCCCTCCACTTT.

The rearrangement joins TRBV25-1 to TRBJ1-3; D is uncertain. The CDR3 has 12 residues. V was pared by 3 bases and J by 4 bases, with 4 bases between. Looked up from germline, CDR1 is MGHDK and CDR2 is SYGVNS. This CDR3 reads CASSDYGNTIYF. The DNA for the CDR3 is TGTGCCAGCAGTGACTACGGAAACACCATATATTTT.

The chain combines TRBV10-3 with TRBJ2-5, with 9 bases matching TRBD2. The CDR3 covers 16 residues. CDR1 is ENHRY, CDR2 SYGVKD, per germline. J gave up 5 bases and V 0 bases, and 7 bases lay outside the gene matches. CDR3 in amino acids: CAISESYLAGAETQYF. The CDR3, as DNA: TGTGCCATCAGTGAGTCGTACTTAGCGGGAGCTGAGACCCAGTACTTC.

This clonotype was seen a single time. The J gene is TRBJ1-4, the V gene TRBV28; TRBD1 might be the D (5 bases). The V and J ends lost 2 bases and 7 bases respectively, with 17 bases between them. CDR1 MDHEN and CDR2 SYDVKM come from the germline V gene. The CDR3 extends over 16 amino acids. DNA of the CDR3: TGTGCCAGCAGTTTAACCGGGGCAGGGTATCGTGAAAAACTGTTTTTT. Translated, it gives CASSLTGAGYREKLFF. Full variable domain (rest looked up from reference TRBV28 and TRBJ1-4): DVKVTQSSRYLVKRTGEKVFLECVQDMDHENMFWYRQDPGLGLRLIYFSYDVKMKEKGDIPEGYSVSREKKERFSLILESASTNQTSMYLCASSLTGAGYREKLFFGSGTQLSVL.

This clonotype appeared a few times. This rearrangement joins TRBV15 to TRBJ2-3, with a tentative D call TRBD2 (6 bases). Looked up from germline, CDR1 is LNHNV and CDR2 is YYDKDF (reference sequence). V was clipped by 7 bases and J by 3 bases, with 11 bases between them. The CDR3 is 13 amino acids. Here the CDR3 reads CATTNGGTDTQYF. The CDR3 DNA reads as TGTGCCACCACCAACGGGGGAACAGATACGCAGTATTTT.

The CDR3 here is CASSFTRLAGGTGELFF. The CDR3 nucleotides read TGTGCCAGCAGCTTCACTCGCCTAGCGGGGGGGACCGGGGAGCTGTTTTTT. The chain joins TRBV7-8 to TRBJ2-2; 12 bases align to TRBD2. The trim removed 3 bases at V and 5 bases at J, leaving 7 bases unmatched. This CDR3 has 17 residues. The V gene's germline CDR1 is SGHVS and CDR2 FQNEAQ.

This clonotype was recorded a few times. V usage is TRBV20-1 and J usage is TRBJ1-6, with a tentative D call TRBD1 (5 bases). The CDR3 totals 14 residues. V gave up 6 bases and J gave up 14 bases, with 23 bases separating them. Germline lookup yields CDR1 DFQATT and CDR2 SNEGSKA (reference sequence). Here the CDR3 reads CSANVGRGIFALHF. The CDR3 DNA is TGCAGTGCCAACGTCGGGAGGGGCATATTTGCCCTCCACTTT.

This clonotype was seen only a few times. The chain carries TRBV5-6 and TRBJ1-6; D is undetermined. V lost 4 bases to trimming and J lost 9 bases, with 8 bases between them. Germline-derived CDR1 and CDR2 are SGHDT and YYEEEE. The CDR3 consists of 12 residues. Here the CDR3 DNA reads TGTGCCAGCAGCACCCATACTTCACCCCTCCACTTT. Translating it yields CASSTHTSPLHF.

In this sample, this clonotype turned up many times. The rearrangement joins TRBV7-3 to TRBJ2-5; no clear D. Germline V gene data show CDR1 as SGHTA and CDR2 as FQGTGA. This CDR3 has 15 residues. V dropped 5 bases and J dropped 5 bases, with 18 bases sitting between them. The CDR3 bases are TGTGCCAGCAGCCCGTCATCAAGGCCACAGGAGACCCAGTACTTC. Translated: CASSPSSRPQETQYF.

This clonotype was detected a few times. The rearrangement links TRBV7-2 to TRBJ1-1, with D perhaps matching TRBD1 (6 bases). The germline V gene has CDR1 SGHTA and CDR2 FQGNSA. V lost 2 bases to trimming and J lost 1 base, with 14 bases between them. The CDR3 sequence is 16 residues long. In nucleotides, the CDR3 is TGTGCCAGCAGCTTAAGGGGGACTCCCGGGAACACTGAAGCTTTCTTT. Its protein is CASSLRGTPGNTEAFF.

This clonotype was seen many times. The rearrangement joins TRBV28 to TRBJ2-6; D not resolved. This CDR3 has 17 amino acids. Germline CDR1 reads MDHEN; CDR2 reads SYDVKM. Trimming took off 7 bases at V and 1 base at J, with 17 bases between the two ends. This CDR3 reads CASTTRLLPSGANVLTF. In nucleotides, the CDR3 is TGTGCCAGCACGACCCGATTACTGCCGTCTGGGGCCAACGTCCTGACTTTC.

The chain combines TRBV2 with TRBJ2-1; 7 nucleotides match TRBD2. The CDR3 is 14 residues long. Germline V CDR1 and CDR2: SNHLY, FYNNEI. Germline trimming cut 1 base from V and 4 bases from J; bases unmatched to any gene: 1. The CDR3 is CASSEGEGYNEQFF. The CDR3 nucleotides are TGTGCCAGCAGTGAAGGGGAGGGGTACAATGAGCAGTTCTTC.

The CDR3 sequence is CASSYGRRLLNTEAFF. As DNA, the CDR3 is TGTGCCAGCAGTTACGGGCGCCGACTACTGAACACTGAAGCTTTCTTT. J is TRBJ1-1 and V is TRBV6-5; D is undetermined. The V end was cut by 2 bases, the J end by 0 bases, with 13 bases between. This CDR3 spans 16 amino acids. Germline assignment: CDR1 MNHEY and CDR2 SVGAGI.

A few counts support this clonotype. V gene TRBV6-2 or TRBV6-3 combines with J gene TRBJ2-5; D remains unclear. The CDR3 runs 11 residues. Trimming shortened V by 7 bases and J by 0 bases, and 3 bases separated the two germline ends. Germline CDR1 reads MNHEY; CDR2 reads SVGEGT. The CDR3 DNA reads TGTGCCAGCACACACCAAGAGACCCAGTACTTC. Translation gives CASTHQETQYF.

The CDR3 bases are TGTGCTAGTGTACTAGCGGGAGGGCCCGTCAATGAGCAGTTCTTC. It translates to CASVLAGGPVNEQFF. The chain carries TRBV12-5 and TRBJ2-1; 13 nucleotides agree with TRBD2. Germline V gives CDR1 LGHNT, CDR2 FRNRAP. This CDR3 has 15 residues. Trimming took 7 bases from V and 6 from J; bases not matched to a gene: 6.

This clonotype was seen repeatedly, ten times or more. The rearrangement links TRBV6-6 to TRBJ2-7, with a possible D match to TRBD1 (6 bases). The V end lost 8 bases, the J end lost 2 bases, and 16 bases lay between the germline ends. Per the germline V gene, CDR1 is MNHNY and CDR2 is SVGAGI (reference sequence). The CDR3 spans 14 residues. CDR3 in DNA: TGTGCCAGCCTTTTTGGGGGACACACCTACGAGCAGTACTTC. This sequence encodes CASLFGGHTYEQYF.

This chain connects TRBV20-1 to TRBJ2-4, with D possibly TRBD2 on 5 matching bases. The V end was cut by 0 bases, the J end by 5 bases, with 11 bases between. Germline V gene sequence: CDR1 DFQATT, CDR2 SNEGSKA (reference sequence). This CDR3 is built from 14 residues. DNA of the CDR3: TGCAGTGCTAGAGATAGGCGGGCCCAAAACATTCAGTACTTC. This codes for CSARDRRAQNIQYF.

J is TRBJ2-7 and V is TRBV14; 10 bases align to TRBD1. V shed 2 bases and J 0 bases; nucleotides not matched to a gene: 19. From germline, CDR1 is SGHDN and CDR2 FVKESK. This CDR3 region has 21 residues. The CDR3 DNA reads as TGTGCCAGCAGCCAACTTAACGTAGCCGGGACAGGGGCCGTGAGCTCCTACGAGCAGTACTTC. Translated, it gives CASSQLNVAGTGAVSSYEQYF. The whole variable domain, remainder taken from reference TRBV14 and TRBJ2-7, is EAGVTQFPSHSVIEKGQTVTLRCDPISGHDNLYWYRRVMGKEIKFLLHFVKESKQDESGMPNNRFLAERTGGTYSTLKVQPAELEDSGVYFCASSQLNVAGTGAVSSYEQYFGPGTRLTVT.